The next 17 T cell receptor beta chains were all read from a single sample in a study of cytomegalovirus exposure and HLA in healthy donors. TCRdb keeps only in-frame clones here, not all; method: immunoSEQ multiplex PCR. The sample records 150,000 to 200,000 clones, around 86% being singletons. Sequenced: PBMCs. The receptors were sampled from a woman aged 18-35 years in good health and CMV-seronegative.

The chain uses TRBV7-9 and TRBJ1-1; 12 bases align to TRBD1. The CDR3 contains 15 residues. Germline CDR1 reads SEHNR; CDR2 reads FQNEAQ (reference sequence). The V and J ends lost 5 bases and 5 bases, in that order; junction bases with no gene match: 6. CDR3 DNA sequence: TGTGCCAGCAGCCAAAGGGACAGGGGGCTTACTGAAGCTTTCTTT. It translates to CASSQRDRGLTEAFF.

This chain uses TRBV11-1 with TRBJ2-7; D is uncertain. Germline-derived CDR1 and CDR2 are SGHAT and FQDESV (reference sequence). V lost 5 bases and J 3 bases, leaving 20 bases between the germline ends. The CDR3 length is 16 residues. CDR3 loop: CASSEHSRRYDYEQYF. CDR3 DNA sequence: TGTGCCAGCAGCGAGCACAGTCGCCGTTACGACTACGAGCAGTACTTC.

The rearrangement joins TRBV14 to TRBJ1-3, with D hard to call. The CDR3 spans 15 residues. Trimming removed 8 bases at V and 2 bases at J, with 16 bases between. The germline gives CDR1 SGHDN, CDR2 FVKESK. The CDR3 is CASQWPGRTGNTIYF. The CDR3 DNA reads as TGTGCCAGCCAGTGGCCGGGGAGGACTGGAAACACCATATATTTT.

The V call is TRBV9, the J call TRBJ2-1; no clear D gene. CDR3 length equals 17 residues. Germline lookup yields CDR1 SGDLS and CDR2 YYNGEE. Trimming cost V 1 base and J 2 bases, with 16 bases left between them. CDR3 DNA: TGTGCCAGCAGCGTACTTCCCAACCCCAGAACCTACAATGAGCAGTTCTTC. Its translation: CASSVLPNPRTYNEQFF.

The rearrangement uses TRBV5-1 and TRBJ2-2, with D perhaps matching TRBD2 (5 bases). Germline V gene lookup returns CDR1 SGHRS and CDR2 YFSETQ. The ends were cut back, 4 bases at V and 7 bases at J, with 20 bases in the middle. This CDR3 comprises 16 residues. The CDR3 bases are TGCGCCAGCAGCCGAGTCGGGGTCCCAGGTGGCGGGGAGCTGTTTTTT. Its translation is CASSRVGVPGGGELFF.

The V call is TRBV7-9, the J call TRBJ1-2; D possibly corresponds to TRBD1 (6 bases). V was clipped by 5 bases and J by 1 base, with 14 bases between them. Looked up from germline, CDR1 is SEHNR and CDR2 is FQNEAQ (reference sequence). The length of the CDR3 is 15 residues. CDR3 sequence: CASSPRTVDNYGYTF. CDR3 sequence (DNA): TGTGCCAGCAGCCCACGGACAGTTGATAACTATGGCTACACCTTC.

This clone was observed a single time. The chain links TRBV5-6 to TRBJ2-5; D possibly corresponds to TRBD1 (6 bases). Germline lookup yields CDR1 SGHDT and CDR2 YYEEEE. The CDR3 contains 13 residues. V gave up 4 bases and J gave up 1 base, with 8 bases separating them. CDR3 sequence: CASSRTAQETQYF. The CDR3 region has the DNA TGTGCCAGCAGCCGGACAGCCCAAGAGACCCAGTACTTC.

CDR3 region: CASSSVGEQYF. The CDR3 DNA follows: TGTGCCAGCAGTTCGGTTGGCGAGCAGTACTTC. This chain uses TRBV6-6 with TRBJ2-7; D uncertain. Trimming shortened V by 4 bases and J by 6 bases, and 7 bases separated the two germline ends. Germline V gene sequence: CDR1 MNHNY, CDR2 SVGAGI (reference sequence). The CDR3 covers 11 residues.

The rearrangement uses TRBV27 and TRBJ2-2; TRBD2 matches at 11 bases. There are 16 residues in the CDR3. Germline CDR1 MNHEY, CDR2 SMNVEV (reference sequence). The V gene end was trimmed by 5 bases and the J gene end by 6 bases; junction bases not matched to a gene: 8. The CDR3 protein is CASSRTSGSYAGELFF. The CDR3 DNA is TGTGCCAGCAGTCGCACTAGCGGGAGTTACGCCGGGGAGCTGTTTTTT.

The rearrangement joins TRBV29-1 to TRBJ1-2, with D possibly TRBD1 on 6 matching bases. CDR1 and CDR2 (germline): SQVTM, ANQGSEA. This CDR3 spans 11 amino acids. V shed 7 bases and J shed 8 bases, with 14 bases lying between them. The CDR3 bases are TGCAGCGCCGAAAGGACAGAAGGCTACACCTTC. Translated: CSAERTEGYTF.

The CDR3 nucleotides are TGTGCCAGCAGTGACCCCCTGGACAGTGGAGCTAACTATGGCTACACCTTC. Amino acids: CASSDPLDSGANYGYTF. V is TRBV2 and J is TRBJ1-2; possibly TRBD1 for D (6 bases). This CDR3 has 17 residues. Trimming removed 3 bases at V and 0 bases at J, with 17 bases between. The V gene's germline CDR1 is SNHLY and CDR2 FYNNEI.

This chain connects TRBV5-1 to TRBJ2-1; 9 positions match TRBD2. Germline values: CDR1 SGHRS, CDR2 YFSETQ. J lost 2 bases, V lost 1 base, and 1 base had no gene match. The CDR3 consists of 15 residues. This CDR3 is CASSLTSGPYNEQFF. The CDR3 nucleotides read TGCGCCAGCAGCTTGACTAGCGGGCCCTACAATGAGCAGTTCTTC.

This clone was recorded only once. The CDR3 reads CASSLSPGDYGYTF. As DNA, the CDR3 is TGCGCCAGCAGCTTGAGTCCAGGGGACTATGGCTACACCTTC. The chain is built from TRBV5-1 and TRBJ1-2, with a tentative D call TRBD1 (6 bases). Trimming shortened V by 1 base and J by 3 bases, and 10 bases separated the two germline ends. Per the germline V gene, CDR1 is SGHRS and CDR2 is YFSETQ. This CDR3 has 14 residues.

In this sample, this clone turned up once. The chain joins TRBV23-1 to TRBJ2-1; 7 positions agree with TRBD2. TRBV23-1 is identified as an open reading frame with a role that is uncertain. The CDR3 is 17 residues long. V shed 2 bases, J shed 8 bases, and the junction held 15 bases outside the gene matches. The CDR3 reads CASSQMGSGAGFDEQFF. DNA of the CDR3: TGCGCCAGCAGTCAAATGGGGTCTGGAGCGGGATTCGATGAGCAGTTCTTC.

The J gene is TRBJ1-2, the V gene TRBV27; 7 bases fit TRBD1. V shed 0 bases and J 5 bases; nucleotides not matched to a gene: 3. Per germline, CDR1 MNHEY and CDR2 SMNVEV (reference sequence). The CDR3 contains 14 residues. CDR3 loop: CASSLSGGGYGYTF. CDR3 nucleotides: TGTGCCAGCAGTTTATCAGGGGGCGGGTATGGCTACACCTTC.

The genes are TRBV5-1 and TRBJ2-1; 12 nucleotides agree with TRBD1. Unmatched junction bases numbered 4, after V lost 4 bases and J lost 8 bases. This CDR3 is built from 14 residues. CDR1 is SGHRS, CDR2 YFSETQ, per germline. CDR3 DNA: TGCGCCAGCAGCGGAGGGACAGGGGGCGATGAGCAGTTCTTC. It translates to CASSGGTGGDEQFF. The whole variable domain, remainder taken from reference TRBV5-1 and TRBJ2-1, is KAGVTQTPRYLIKTRGQQVTLSCSPISGHRSVSWYQQTPGQGLQFLFEYFSETQRNKGNFPGRFSGRQFSNSRSEMNVSTLELGDSALYLCASSGGTGGDEQFFGPGTRLTVL.

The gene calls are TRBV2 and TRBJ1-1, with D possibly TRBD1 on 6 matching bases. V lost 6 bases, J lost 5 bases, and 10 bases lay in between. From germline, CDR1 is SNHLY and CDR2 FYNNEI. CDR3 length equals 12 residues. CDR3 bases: TGTGCCAGCAGAACAGGGTGGACTGAAGCTTTCTTT. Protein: CASRTGWTEAFF.